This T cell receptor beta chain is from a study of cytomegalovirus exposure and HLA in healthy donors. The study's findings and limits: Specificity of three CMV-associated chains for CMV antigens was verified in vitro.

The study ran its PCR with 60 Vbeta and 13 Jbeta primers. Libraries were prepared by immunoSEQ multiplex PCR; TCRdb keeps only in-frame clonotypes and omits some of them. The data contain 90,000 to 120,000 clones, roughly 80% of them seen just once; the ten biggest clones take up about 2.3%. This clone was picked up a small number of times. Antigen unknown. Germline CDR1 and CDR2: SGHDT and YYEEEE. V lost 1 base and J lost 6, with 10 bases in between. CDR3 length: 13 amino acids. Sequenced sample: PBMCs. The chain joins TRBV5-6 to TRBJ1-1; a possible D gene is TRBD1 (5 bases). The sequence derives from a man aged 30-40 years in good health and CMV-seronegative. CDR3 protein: CASSLTGYAEAFF. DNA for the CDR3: TGTGCCAGCAGCTTGACAGGCTACGCTGAAGCTTTCTTT. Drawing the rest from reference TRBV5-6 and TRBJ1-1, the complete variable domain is DAGVTQSPTHLIKTRGQQVTLRCSPKSGHDTVSWYQQALGQGPQFIFQYYEEEERQRGNFPDRFSGHQFPNYSSELNVNALLLGDSALYLCASSLTGYAEAFFGQGTRLTVV.